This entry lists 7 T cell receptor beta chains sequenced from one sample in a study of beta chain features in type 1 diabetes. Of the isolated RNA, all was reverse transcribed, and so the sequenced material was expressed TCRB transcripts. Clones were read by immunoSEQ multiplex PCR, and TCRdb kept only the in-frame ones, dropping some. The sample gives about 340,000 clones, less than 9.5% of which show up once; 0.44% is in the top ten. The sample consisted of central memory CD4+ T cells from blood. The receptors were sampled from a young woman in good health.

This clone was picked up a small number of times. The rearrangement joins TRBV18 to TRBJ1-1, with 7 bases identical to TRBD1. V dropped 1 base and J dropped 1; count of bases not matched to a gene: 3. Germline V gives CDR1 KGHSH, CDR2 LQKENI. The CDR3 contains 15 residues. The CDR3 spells CASSPRRTGNTEAFF. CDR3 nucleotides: TGTGCCAGCTCACCACGCCGGACAGGGAACACTGAAGCTTTCTTT.

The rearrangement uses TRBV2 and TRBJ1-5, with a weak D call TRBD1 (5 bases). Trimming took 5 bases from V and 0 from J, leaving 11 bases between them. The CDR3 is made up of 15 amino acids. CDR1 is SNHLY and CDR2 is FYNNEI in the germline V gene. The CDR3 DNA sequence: TGTGCCAGCAGTCTAGACAGAAATAGCAATCAGCCCCAGCATTTT. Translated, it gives CASSLDRNSNQPQHF.

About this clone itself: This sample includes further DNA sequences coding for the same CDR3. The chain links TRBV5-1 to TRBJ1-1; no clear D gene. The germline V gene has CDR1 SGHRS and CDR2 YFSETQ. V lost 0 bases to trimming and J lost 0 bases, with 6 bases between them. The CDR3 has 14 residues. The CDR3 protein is CASSLGTVNTEAFF. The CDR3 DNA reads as TGCGCCAGCAGCTTGGGTACGGTGAACACTGAAGCTTTCTTT.

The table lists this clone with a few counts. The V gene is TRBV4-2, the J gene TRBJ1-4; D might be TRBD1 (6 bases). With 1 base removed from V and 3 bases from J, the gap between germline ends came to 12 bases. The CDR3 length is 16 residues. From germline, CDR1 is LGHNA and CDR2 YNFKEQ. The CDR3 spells CASSQGTGSANEKLFF. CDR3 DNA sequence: TGTGCCAGCAGCCAAGGAACAGGGTCTGCTAATGAAAAACTGTTTTTT.

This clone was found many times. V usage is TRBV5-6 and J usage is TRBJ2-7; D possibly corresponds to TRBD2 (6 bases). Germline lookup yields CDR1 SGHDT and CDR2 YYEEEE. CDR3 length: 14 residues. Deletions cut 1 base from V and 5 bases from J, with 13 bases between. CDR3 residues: CASSLRLVAHEQYF. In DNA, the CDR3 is TGTGCCAGCAGCTTGAGACTAGTCGCCCACGAGCAGTACTTC.

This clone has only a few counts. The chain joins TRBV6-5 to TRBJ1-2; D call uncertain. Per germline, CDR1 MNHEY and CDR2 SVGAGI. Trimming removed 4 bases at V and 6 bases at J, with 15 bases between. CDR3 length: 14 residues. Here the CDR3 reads CASSSAQRTDGYTF. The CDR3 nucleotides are TGTGCCAGCAGTTCGGCTCAGAGGACTGATGGCTACACCTTC.

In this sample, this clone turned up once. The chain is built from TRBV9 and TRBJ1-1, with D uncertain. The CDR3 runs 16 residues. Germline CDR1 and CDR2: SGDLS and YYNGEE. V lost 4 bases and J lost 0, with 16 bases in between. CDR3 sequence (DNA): TGTGCCAGCAGCACGTACGACTCTCTTATGAACACTGAAGCTTTCTTT. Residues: CASSTYDSLMNTEAFF.